The 6 T cell receptor beta chains listed next were all sequenced from one sample in a study of T cell clonotyping in hematopoietic cell transplantation. Data came from immunoSEQ multiplex PCR; TCRdb stores just in-frame clones and leaves some out. The sample shows several thousand clones, 65% to 85% of them seen only once. Time point specified: recipient sample about 28 days before transplant, after cytoreduction. The sample in question was peripheral blood mononuclear cells, obtained before stem cell transplant. These TCRs come from a man in his 60s with acute myeloid leukemia. Some clones in this sample may be carry-over from other donors' samples.

The chain employs TRBV6-5 and TRBJ2-1; D tentatively fits TRBD1 or TRBD2 (5 bases each). The length of the CDR3 is 15 residues. Looked up from germline, CDR1 is MNHEY and CDR2 is SVGAGI. Trimming stripped 4 bases from V and 0 bases from J, with 10 bases between. The CDR3 region has the DNA TGTGCCAGCAGTTTAGGGGAGAGCTCCTACAATGAGCAGTTCTTC. Translation gives CASSLGESSYNEQFF.

The rearrangement links TRBV6-5 to TRBJ2-7; TRBD1 is a possible D gene (8 bases). CDR1 is MNHEY and CDR2 is SVGAGI in the germline V gene. The V end lost 4 bases, the J end lost 4 bases, and 14 bases lay between the germline ends. The CDR3 consists of 14 residues. The CDR3, as DNA: TGTGCCAGCAGTTCTACAGGGGGGGAATACGAGCAGTACTTC. Its protein product is CASSSTGGEYEQYF.

J is TRBJ1-1 and V is TRBV9; D call uncertain. From germline, CDR1 is SGDLS and CDR2 YYNGEE. The CDR3 sequence is 18 residues long. The V gene lost 4 bases and the J gene lost 1 base, with 23 bases spanning the gap. DNA of the CDR3: TGTGCCAGCAGCTCCCCTTCCGGTTCCCCAGGAGGGAACACTGAAGCTTTCTTT. This codes for CASSSPSGSPGGNTEAFF.

This clone is a singleton in its sample. This chain uses TRBV15 with TRBJ2-1; 8 positions match TRBD2. Germline CDR1 LNHNV, CDR2 YYDKDF (reference sequence). The CDR3 sequence is 16 residues long. J was trimmed by 2 bases and V by 8 bases; bases with no gene match: 11. Here the CDR3 reads CATQTRAGVAYNEQFF. The CDR3 DNA follows: TGTGCCACCCAGACTAGAGCGGGAGTGGCCTACAATGAGCAGTTCTTC.

This chain joins TRBV7-8 and TRBJ1-5; possible D gene TRBD1, 6 bases. Trimming took 1 base from V and 0 from J, leaving 10 bases between them. In germline, CDR1 is SGHVS, CDR2 FQNEAQ. The CDR3 consists of 16 residues. CDR3 nucleotides: TGTGCCAGCAGCTTAGGAGGACAGCTTAGCAATCAGCCCCAGCATTTT. Translating gives CASSLGGQLSNQPQHF.

There are a few counts of this clone. This chain's CDR3 is CASSQAQDEDTGELFF. CDR3 bases: TGTGCCAGCAGCCAAGCCCAGGATGAGGACACCGGGGAGCTGTTTTTT. This chain uses TRBV4-2 with TRBJ2-2; D ambiguous. The V end was cut by 1 base, the J end by 3 bases, with 12 bases between. Germline CDR1 is LGHNA and CDR2 is YNFKEQ. The CDR3 extends over 16 amino acids.